The 19 T cell receptor beta chains given below trace back to one sample, sequenced in a study of control samples from healthy donors and cancer patients. Sequencing used immunoSEQ multiplex PCR; TCRdb keeps in-frame clones, though not all of them. Among over 100,000 clones listed, over 75% were seen once. The material sequenced was blood. Receptors were obtained from a man in his forties or fifties in good health.

The V call is TRBV4-1, the J call TRBJ1-4; the match to TRBD1 covers 10 bases. CDR1 and CDR2 from the germline V gene are MGHRA and YSYEKL. The CDR3 sequence is 16 residues long. V shed 0 bases and J 5 bases; nucleotides not matched to a gene: 3. The CDR3 DNA follows: TGCGCCAGCAGCCAAGATAGGGACAGGGGAAATGAAAAACTGTTTTTT. Translating gives CASSQDRDRGNEKLFF.

The chain carries TRBV5-3 and TRBJ2-5; TRBD1 might be the D (5 bases). TRBV5-3 counts as an open reading frame of uncertain function. The CDR3 contains 15 residues. Deletions cut 0 bases from V and 3 bases from J, with 12 bases between. CDR3: CARSLVRVVEETQYF. The CDR3 DNA is TGTGCCAGAAGCTTGGTCAGGGTGGTAGAAGAGACCCAGTACTTC.

V is TRBV29-1 and J is TRBJ2-5; D unclear. Germline-derived CDR1 and CDR2 are SQVTM and ANQGSEA. V lost 2 bases, J lost 4 bases, and 11 bases lay in between. The CDR3 consists of 13 residues. CDR3 bases: TGCAGCGTTGAATTAGTTGCTGGAGAGACCCAGTACTTC. The encoded protein is CSVELVAGETQYF.

V and J are TRBV29-1 and TRBJ2-5; D not certain. CDR1 is SQVTM, CDR2 ANQGSEA, per germline. The CDR3 runs to 11 residues. V was clipped by 3 bases and J by 4 bases, with 6 bases between them. CDR3 DNA sequence: TGCAGCGTTGACTATACAGAGACCCAGTACTTC. Amino acids: CSVDYTETQYF.

The V call is TRBV5-4, the J call TRBJ1-2; 8 bases align to TRBD1. Trimming removed 0 bases from V and 4 bases from J; junction bases left unmatched: 8. CDR1 and CDR2 (germline): SGHNT, YYREEE (reference sequence). This CDR3 has 16 amino acids. CDR3 coding DNA: TGTGCCAGCAGCTTGGGTGGTCAGGGGGCAGGCTATGGCTACACCTTC. Encoded protein: CASSLGGQGAGYGYTF.

The V gene is TRBV2, the J gene TRBJ1-6; D not certain. Trimming took off 8 bases at V and 11 bases at J, with 16 bases between the two ends. The CDR3 has 13 residues. The germline CDR1 and CDR2 sequences are SNHLY and FYNNEI. The CDR3 here is CASHGHPEAPLHF. The CDR3 nucleotides are TGTGCCAGCCATGGCCATCCGGAGGCACCCCTCCACTTT. The whole variable domain, filled in from reference TRBV2 and TRBJ1-6, reads EPEVTQTPSHQVTQMGQEVILRCVPISNHLYFYWYRQILGQKVEFLVSFYNNEISEKSEIFDDQFSVERPDGSNFTLKIRSTKLEDSAMYFCASHGHPEAPLHFGNGTRLTVT.

The chain recombines TRBV2 with TRBJ2-3; TRBD2 might be the D (6 bases). The length of the CDR3 is 14 residues. Trimming took 7 bases from V and 5 from J, leaving 16 bases between them. Germline CDR1 and CDR2: SNHLY and FYNNEI. The CDR3 nucleotides are TGTGCCAGCAAGCGGGTAGGACTGGAAGATACGCAGTATTTT. This codes for CASKRVGLEDTQYF.

The CDR3 loop reads CASSLQLLSPDTQYF. DNA of the CDR3: TGTGCCAGCAGTTTACAACTCCTAAGCCCAGATACGCAGTATTTT. This chain joins TRBV28 and TRBJ2-3; D gene ambiguous. Trimming took off 2 bases at V and 4 bases at J, with 13 bases between the two ends. The germline gives CDR1 MDHEN, CDR2 SYDVKM. The CDR3 is made up of 15 amino acids. The full variable domain, its missing parts supplied by reference TRBV28 and TRBJ2-3, is DVKVTQSSRYLVKRTGEKVFLECVQDMDHENMFWYRQDPGLGLRLIYFSYDVKMKEKGDIPEGYSVSREKKERFSLILESASTNQTSMYLCASSLQLLSPDTQYFGPGTRLTVL.

V is TRBV19 and J is TRBJ2-5; 10 nucleotides line up with TRBD2. Losses at the gene ends were 6 bases for V and 5 bases for J; bases not matched to a gene: 18. CDR1 and CDR2 (germline): LNHDA, SQIVND (reference sequence). The CDR3 totals 18 residues. CDR3 sequence reads: CASSQTILASGGRETQYF. The CDR3 DNA follows: TGTGCCAGTAGCCAAACCATTCTGGCTAGCGGGGGCAGGGAGACCCAGTACTTC.

J is TRBJ1-2 and V is TRBV5-5; D perhaps matches TRBD1 (5 bases). With 4 bases removed from V and 1 base from J, the gap between germline ends came to 11 bases. The CDR3 sequence is 14 residues long. Germline V CDR1 and CDR2: SGHKS, YYEKEE (reference sequence). CDR3 DNA sequence: TGTGCCAGCAGCCGGGGAGGGGATAACTATGGCTACACCTTC. This translates into CASSRGGDNYGYTF.

This chain connects TRBV3-1 (or the pseudogene TRBV3-2) to TRBJ1-3; D might be TRBD1 (6 bases). CDR1 LGHDT and CDR2 YNNKEL come from the germline V gene (reference sequence). V was pared by 5 bases and J by 0 bases, with 8 bases between. This CDR3 is built from 14 residues. This chain's CDR3 is CASSAQGSGNTIYF. CDR3 nucleotide sequence: TGTGCCAGCAGCGCACAGGGCTCTGGAAACACCATATATTTT.

The chain has TRBV6-5 and TRBJ1-2, with TRBD1 matching 8 bases. Germline V gene sequence: CDR1 MNHEY, CDR2 SVGAGI. Trimming cost V 6 bases and J 0 bases; bases outside gene matches: 6. The CDR3 is 15 amino acids. The CDR3 DNA follows: TGTGCCAGCAGCCCCACAGGGGGTTCTAACTATGGCTACACCTTC. Its translation: CASSPTGGSNYGYTF.

V gene TRBV10-3 combines with J gene TRBJ2-6; no definite D call. V was cut by 4 bases and J by 0 bases, with 10 bases left in between. The CDR3 is 16 amino acids. CDR1 ENHRY and CDR2 SYGVKD come from the germline V gene. The CDR3 loop reads CAISVESISGANVLTF. The CDR3 DNA reads TGTGCCATCAGTGTGGAGAGTATCTCTGGGGCCAACGTCCTGACTTTC.

The chain employs TRBV5-6 and TRBJ2-5, with 7 bases that match TRBD1. V dropped 0 bases and J dropped 4; count of bases not matched to a gene: 3. The CDR3 spans 14 residues. From germline, CDR1 is SGHDT and CDR2 YYEEEE. CDR3 region: CASSLGGGLETQYF. The CDR3 nucleotides are TGTGCCAGCAGCTTGGGAGGGGGCTTAGAGACCCAGTACTTC.

This chain joins TRBV5-1 and TRBJ2-5; a possible D gene is TRBD2 (6 bases). Germline CDR1 SGHRS, CDR2 YFSETQ. The CDR3 sequence is 16 residues long. V shed 2 bases and J shed 4 bases, with 18 bases lying between them. The CDR3 loop reads CASSFLGTGEIETQYF. The CDR3 nucleotides read TGCGCCAGCAGCTTTCTCGGGACTGGGGAGATAGAGACCCAGTACTTC.

The chain combines TRBV10-3 with TRBJ1-1; D gene unclear. The V gene lost 2 bases and the J gene lost 1 base, with 5 bases spanning the gap. CDR1 is ENHRY, CDR2 SYGVKD, per germline. The CDR3 totals 13 residues. The CDR3 DNA follows: TGTGCCATCAGTGAGGGACCGAACACTGAAGCTTTCTTT. This gives the protein CAISEGPNTEAFF.

This chain connects TRBV7-8 to TRBJ1-5; weak D call: TRBD1 (5 bases). V was cut by 1 base and J by 7 bases, with 14 bases left in between. Germline values: CDR1 SGHVS, CDR2 FQNEAQ. This CDR3 is built from 15 residues. The CDR3 region has the DNA TGTGCCAGCAGCTTAGGCTTGGGGGTTCAGCAGCCCCAGCATTTT. Residues: CASSLGLGVQQPQHF.

The chain joins TRBV5-1 to TRBJ2-3; 8 bases match TRBD1. Per germline, CDR1 SGHRS and CDR2 YFSETQ. The CDR3 consists of 15 residues. V gave up 3 bases and J gave up 3 bases; unmatched junction bases: 6. The DNA for the CDR3 is TGCGCCAGCAGCTCGCAGGGGGCTCTAACAGATACGCAGTATTTT. Protein: CASSSQGALTDTQYF.

The V call is TRBV2, the J call TRBJ2-7; possibly TRBD1 for D (7 bases). Germline values: CDR1 SNHLY, CDR2 FYNNEI. CDR3 size: 13 residues. V lost 6 bases and J 3 bases, leaving 12 bases between the germline ends. This chain's CDR3 is CASRRDRLYEQYF. Written as DNA, the CDR3 is TGTGCCAGCAGGCGGGACAGACTCTACGAGCAGTACTTC. Variable domain in full (rest from reference TRBV2 and TRBJ2-7): EPEVTQTPSHQVTQMGQEVILRCVPISNHLYFYWYRQILGQKVEFLVSFYNNEISEKSEIFDDQFSVERPDGSNFTLKIRSTKLEDSAMYFCASRRDRLYEQYFGPGTRLTVT.